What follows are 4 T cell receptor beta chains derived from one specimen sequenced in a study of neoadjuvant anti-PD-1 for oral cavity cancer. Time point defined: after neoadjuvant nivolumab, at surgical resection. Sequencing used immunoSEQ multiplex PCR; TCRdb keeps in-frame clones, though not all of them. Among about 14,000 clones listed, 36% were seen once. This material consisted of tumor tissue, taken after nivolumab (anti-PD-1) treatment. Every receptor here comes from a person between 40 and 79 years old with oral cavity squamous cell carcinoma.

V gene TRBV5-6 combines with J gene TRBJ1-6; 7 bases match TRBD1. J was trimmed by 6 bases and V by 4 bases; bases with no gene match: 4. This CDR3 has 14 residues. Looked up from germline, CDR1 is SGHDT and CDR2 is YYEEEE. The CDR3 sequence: CASSRGQFNSPLHF. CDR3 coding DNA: TGTGCCAGCAGCCGGGGACAGTTTAATTCACCCCTCCACTTT.

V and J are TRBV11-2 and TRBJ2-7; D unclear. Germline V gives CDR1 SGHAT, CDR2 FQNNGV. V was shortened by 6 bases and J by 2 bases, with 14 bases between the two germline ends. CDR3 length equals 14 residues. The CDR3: CASSLPYSTYEQYF. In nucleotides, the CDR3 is TGTGCCAGCAGTTTACCCTACAGTACCTACGAGCAGTACTTC.

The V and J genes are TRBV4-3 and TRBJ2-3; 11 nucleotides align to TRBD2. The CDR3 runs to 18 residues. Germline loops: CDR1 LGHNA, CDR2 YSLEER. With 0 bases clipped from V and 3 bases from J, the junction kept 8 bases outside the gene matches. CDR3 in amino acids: CASSQDRGLAGGTDTQYF. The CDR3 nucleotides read TGCGCCAGCAGCCAAGACAGGGGTCTAGCGGGGGGAACAGATACGCAGTATTTT.

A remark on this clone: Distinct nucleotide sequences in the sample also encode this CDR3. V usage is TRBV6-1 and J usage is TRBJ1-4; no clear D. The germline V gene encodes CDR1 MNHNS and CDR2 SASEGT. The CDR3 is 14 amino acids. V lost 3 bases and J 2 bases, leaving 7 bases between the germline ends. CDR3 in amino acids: CASSETLTNEKLFF. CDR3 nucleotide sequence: TGTGCCAGCAGTGAGACACTTACTAATGAAAAACTGTTTTTT.